This T cell receptor beta chain was recovered during a study of blood T cell repertoires in COVID-19. Overall study: The study drew acute and convalescent COVID-19 samples from the United States, Italy and Spain. Nucleic acid was either cDNA or gDNA, and it came from T cells, B-cell-depleted T cells, or PBMCs.

Assay: immunoSEQ multiplex PCR; the TCRdb copy retains only in-frame clones and omits some. The sample lists 190,000 or so clones; 75% to 90% were seen once. There are 15 residues in the CDR3. V was clipped by 2 bases and J by 0 bases, with 8 bases between them. Per the germline V gene, CDR1 is MDHEN and CDR2 is SYDVKM. Donors were grouped by their self-reported clinical history. For recovered donors of Cohort 3, there were two negative PCRs, clearance, or symptom resolution. Sequences were obtained from PBMCs or T cells enriched from blood (not recorded which). The clonotype was recovered from a woman in her thirties who had recovered from COVID-19. This chain uses TRBV28 with TRBJ1-3; unclear D gene. The CDR3 reads CASSLSLSSGNTIYF. The DNA for the CDR3 is TGTGCCAGCAGTTTAAGTCTAAGCTCTGGAAACACCATATATTTT.